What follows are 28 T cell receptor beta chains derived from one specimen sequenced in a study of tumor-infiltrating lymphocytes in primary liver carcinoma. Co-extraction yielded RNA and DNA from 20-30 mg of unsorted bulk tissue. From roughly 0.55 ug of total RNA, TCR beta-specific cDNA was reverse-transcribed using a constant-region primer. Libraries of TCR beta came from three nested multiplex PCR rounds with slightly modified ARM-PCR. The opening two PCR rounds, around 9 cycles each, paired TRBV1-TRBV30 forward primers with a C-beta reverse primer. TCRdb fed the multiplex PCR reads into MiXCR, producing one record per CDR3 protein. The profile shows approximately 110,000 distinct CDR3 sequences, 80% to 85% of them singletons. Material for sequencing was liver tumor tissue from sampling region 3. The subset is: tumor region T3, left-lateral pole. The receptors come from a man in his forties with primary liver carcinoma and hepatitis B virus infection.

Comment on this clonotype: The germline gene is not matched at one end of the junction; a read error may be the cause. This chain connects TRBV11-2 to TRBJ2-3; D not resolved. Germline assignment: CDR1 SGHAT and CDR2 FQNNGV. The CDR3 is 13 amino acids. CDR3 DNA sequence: TGTGCCAACAGCTCTATCACGGCGGATACACAGTATTTT. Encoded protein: CANSSITADTQYF.

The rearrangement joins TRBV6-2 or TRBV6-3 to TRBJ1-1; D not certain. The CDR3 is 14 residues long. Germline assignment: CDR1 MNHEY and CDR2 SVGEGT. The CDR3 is CGNRTSSMNTEAFF. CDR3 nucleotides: TGTGGCAACAGAACAAGCAGCATGAACACTGAAGCTTTCTTT.

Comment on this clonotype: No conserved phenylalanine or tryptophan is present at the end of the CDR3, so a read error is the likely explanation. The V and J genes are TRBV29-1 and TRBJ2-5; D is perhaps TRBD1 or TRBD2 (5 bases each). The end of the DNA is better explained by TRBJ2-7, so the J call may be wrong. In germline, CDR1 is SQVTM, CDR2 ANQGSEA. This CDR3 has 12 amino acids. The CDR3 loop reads CSGGWGNHEQYY. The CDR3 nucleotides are TGCAGTGGGGGTTGGGGTAATCACGAGCAGTACTAC.

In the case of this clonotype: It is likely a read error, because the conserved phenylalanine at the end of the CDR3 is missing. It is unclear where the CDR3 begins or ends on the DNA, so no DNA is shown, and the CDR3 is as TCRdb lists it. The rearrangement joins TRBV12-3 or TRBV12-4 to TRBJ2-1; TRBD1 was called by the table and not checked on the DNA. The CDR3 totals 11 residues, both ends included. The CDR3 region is CPSTRSNEQFL.

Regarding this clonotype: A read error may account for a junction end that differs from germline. The CDR3 protein is CASNGKNGDTQFF. CDR3 DNA sequence: TGTGCCAGCAATGGGAAAAATGGGGATACGCAGTTTTTT. The gene calls are TRBV6-1 and TRBJ2-3, with unresolved D. In germline, CDR1 is MNHNS, CDR2 SASEGT. The CDR3 is 13 residues long.

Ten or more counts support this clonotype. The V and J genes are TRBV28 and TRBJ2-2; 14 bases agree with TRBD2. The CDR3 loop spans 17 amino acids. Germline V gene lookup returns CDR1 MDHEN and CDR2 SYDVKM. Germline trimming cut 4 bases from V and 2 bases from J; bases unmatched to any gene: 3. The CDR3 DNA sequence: TGTGCCAGCAGTTCCGGACTAGCGGGAGGTAACACCGGGGAGCTGTTTTTT. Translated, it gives CASSSGLAGGNTGELFF.

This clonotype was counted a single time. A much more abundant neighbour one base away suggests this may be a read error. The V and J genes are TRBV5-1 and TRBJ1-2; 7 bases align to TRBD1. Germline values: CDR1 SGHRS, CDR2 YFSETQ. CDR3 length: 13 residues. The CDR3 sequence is CASTTRDSYGYIF. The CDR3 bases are TGCGCCAGCACCACCCGGGACAGCTATGGCTACATCTTC.

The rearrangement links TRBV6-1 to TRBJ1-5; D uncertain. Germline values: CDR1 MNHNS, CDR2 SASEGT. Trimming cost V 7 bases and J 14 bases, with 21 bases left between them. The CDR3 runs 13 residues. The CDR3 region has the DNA TGTGCCAGCATTAGCGTCCTTGGCGGGATCAAGCATTTT. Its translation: CASISVLGGIKHF.

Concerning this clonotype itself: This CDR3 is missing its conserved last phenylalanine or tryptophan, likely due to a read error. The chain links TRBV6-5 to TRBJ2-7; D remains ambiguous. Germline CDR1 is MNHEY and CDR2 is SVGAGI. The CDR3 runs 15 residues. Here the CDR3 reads CVSSRTQTHPYEQYI. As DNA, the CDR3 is TGTGTCAGCAGTCGGACCCAAACCCATCCGTACGAGCAGTACATC.

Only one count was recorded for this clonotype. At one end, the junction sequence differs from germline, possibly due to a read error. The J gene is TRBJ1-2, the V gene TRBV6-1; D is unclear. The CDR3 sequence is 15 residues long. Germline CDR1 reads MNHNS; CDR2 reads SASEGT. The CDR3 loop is CASSEANGINHGYTF. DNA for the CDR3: TGTGCCAGCAGTGAAGCGAATGGGATTAACCATGGTTACACCTTC.

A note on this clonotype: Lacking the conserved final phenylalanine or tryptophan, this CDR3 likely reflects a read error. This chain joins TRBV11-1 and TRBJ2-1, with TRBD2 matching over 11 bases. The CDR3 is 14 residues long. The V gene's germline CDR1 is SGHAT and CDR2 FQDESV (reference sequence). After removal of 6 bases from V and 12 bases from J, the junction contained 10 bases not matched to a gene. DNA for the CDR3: TGTGCCAGCAGTCCGAGACTAGCGGGAACGCTGCAGTTCTGC. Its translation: CASSPRLAGTLQFC.

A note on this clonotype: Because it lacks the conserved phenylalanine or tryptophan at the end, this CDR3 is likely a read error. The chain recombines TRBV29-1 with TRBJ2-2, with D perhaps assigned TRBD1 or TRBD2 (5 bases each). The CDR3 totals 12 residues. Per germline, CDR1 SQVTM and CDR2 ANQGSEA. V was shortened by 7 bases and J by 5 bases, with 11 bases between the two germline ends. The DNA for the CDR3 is TGCAGCGGAGGGGCAGGGACCGGGGAGCTGTTTTAT. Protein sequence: CSGGAGTGELFY.

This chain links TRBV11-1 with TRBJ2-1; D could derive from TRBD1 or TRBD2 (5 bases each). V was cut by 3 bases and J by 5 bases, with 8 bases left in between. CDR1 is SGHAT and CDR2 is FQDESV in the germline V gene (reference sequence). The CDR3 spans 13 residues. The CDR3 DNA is TGTGCCAGCAGCTTCGGGACCGACAATGAGCAGTTCTTC. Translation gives CASSFGTDNEQFF.

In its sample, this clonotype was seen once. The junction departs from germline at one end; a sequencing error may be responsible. The chain's CDR3 is CASSFPAGTKYEQYF. The CDR3 DNA sequence: TGTGCCAGCAGTTTTCCTGCCGGGACAAAGTACGAACAGTACTTC. The J gene is TRBJ2-7, the V gene TRBV11-1; weak D call: TRBD1 (6 bases). The germline CDR1 and CDR2 sequences are SGHAT and FQDESV (reference sequence). The CDR3 consists of 15 residues.

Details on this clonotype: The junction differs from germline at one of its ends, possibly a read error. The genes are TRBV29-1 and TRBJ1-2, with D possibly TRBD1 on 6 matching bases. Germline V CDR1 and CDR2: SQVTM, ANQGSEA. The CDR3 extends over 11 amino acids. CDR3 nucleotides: TGCAGCGTCGGTGAGGGGGAAGGATACAACTTC. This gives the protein CSVGEGEGYNF. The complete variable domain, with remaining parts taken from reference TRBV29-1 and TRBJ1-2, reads SAVISQKPSRDICQRGTSLTIQCQVDSQVTMMFWYRQQPGQSLTLIATANQGSEATYESGFVIDKFPISRPNLTFSTLTVSNMSPEDSSIYLCSVGEGEGYNFGSGTRLTVV.

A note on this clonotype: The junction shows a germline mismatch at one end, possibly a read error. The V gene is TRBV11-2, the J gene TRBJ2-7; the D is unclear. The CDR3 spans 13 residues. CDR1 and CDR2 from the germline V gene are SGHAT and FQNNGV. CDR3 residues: CANSFSEGYEQYF. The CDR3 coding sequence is TGTGCCAACAGCTTTTCAGAAGGTTACGAGCAATACTTC.

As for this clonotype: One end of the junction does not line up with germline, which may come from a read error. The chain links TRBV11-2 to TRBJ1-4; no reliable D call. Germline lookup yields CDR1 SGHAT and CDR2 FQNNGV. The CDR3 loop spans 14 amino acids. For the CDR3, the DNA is TGTGGCACCAGCTTCGACCAAGAAGGTGGAAAACTGATGTTT. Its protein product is CGTSFDQEGGKLMF.

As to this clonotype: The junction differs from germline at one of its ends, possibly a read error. The CDR3 sequence is CSVEADGGRAETQYF. CDR3 nucleotides: TGTAGCGTTGAAGCGGACGGGGGGCGAGCAGAGACTCAGTACTTC. The chain carries TRBV29-1 and TRBJ2-5, with D maybe TRBD2 (7 bases). The CDR3 loop spans 15 amino acids. Germline V gene lookup returns CDR1 SQVTM and CDR2 ANQGSEA.

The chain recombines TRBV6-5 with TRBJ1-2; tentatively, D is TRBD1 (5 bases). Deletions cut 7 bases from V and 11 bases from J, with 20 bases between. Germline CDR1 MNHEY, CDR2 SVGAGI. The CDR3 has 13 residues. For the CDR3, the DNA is TGTGCCAGCACCCCGAGGGGCGAGAGTGGTTACACCTTC. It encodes CASTPRGESGYTF.

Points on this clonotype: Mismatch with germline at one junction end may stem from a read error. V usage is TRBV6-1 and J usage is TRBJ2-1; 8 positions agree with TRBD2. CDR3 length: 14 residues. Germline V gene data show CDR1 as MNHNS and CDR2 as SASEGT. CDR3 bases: TGTGTCAGCAGTGAACTAGCGGATATGAAAGAGCAGTTCTTC. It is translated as CVSSELADMKEQFF.

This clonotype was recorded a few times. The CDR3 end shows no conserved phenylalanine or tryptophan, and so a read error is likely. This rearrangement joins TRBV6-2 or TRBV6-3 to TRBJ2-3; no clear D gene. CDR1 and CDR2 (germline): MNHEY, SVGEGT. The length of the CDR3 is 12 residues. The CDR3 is CASSFSTDTQYL. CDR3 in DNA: TGTGCCAGCAGTTTTAGCACAGATACACAGTATTTG.

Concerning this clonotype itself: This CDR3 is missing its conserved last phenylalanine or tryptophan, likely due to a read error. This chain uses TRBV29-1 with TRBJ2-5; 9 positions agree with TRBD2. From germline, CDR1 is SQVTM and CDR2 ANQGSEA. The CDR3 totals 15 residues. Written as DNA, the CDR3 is TGCAGCGTTCGGACTAGCGAGAGTTGGGCAGAGACACAGTACCTC. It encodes CSVRTSESWAETQYL.

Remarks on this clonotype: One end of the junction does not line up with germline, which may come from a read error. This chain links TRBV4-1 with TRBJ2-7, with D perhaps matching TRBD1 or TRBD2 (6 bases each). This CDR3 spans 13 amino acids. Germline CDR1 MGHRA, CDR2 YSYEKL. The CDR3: CASILKGGVEQNF. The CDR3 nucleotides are TGCGCCAGCATCCTAAAGGGGGGTGTCGAGCAGAACTTC.

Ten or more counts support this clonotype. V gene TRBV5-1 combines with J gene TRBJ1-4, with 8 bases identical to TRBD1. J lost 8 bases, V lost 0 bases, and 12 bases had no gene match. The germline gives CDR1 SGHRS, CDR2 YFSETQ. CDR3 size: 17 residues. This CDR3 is CASSLESGQGAREKLFF. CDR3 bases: TGCGCCAGCAGCTTGGAGAGTGGGCAGGGGGCGCGAGAAAAACTGTTTTTT.

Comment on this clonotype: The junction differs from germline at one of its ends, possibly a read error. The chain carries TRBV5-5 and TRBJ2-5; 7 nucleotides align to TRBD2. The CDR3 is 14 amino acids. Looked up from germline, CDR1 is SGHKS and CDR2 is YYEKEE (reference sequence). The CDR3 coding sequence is TGTGCCAGCACCTGGGGGGGACGCGGAGAGATCCAGTACTTC. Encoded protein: CASTWGGRGEIQYF.

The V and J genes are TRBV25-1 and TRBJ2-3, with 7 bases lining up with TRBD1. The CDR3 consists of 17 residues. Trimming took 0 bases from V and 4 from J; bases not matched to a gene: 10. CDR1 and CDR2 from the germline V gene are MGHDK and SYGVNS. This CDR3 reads CASSEYGGEGASDTQYF. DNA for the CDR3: TGTGCCAGCAGTGAATATGGCGGAGAGGGGGCTTCAGATACGCAGTATTTT.

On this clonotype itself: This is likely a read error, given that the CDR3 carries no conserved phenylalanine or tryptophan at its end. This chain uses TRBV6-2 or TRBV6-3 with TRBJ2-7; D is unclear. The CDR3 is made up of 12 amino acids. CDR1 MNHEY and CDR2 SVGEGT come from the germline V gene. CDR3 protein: CDSSVDLDEQYC. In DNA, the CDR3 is TGTGACAGCAGTGTGGACCTGGACGAGCAGTACTGC.

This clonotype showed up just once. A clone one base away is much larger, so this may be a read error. Here the CDR3 DNA reads TGCAGCGTTCATCTACAGGGGGGGTACAAGCAGTACTTC. Translation gives CSVHLQGGYKQYF. The chain carries TRBV29-1 and TRBJ2-7, with D maybe TRBD1 (8 bases). The CDR3 is 13 amino acids. Germline V CDR1 and CDR2: SQVTM, ANQGSEA. V was clipped by 5 bases and J by 8 bases, with 19 bases between them.